Listed below are T cell receptor beta chains from one sample, sequenced in a study of T cell repertoires in cytomegalovirus infection. TCRdb independently ran MiXCR on the reads; one entry per CDR3 protein. In the table there are about 400,000 distinct CDR3 sequences, around a sixth of which are singletons. Specimen: PBMCs. Receptor source: a human donor in good health (CMV status not recorded). Some clones in this sample may be carry-over from other donors' samples. Both conserved end residues are part of each CDR3.

length,V,J,CDR3
14,TRBV20-1,TRBJ1-4,CSATDSTTNEKLFF
14,TRBV7-9,TRBJ1-5,CASSFGAVDQPQHF
14,TRBV5-1,TRBJ2-1,CASSLTSGSDEQFF
14,TRBV7-8,TRBJ2-5,CASSWGGEQETQYF
15,TRBV20-1,TRBJ1-5,CSARRDTGSLQPQHF
14,TRBV6-8,TRBJ2-5,CASRPGLNQETQYF
17,TRBV4-3,TRBJ2-1,CASSQEPSGSPYNEQFF
14,TRBV12-3/TRBV12-4,TRBJ2-1,CASSFAGGNYEQFF
13,TRBV7-2,TRBJ1-2,CASSFDRDYGYTF
15,TRBV7-2,TRBJ2-7,CASSRSLGLSYEQYF
13,TRBV12-3/TRBV12-4,TRBJ1-1,CASSRNGGPEAFF
15,TRBV6-5,TRBJ2-7,CASSYGVASLYEQYF
13,TRBV6-1,TRBJ1-2,CATREGSNYGYTF
15,TRBV7-9,TRBJ2-1,CASSPRQYVEHEQFF
14,TRBV7-9,TRBJ2-3,CASSPRDGSDTQYF
15,TRBV5-4,TRBJ2-5,CASSPLRLTQETQYF
14,TRBV4-1,TRBJ2-1,CASSLLAGYNGQFF
14,TRBV5-1,TRBJ2-1,CASSLGGTGDEQFF
13,TRBV20-1,TRBJ2-3,CSAPTLNTDTQYF
16,TRBV7-2,TRBJ2-7,CASSLRLAESSYEQYF
18,TRBV6-2/TRBV6-3,TRBJ2-1,CASSYSTFRIAGGHGQFF
17,TRBV15,TRBJ1-1,CATSQTQGAGGGTEAFF
15,TRBV15,TRBJ2-5,CATRRGGEGDETQYF
17,TRBV7-2,TRBJ2-3,CASSPGLAGLGTDTQYF
13,TRBV6-2/TRBV6-3,TRBJ2-1,CASSSPGLTEQFF
15,TRBV7-2,TRBJ2-1,CASSLMWGAGDEQFF
15,TRBV11-3,TRBJ2-6,CASSKEGSGANVLTF
12,TRBV12-3/TRBV12-4,TRBJ1-6,CASSPGGAPLHF
14,TRBV12-3/TRBV12-4,TRBJ2-1,CASSREFKGNEQFF
13,TRBV7-8,TRBJ2-7,CASRVQGAFEQYF
17,TRBV7-2,TRBJ2-3,CASSLATLAGAGDTQYF
15,TRBV12-3/TRBV12-4,TRBJ1-5,CASSKGGLSNQPQHF
13,TRBV2,TRBJ2-3,CASSRGASDTQYF
14,TRBV7-2,TRBJ2-2,CASSLRGGTGELFF
17,TRBV7-2,TRBJ2-7,CASSYSSGRAIPYEQYF
15,TRBV6-6,TRBJ1-3,CASSYYRRAGNTIYF
16,TRBV4-3,TRBJ2-1,CASSQDFTAEGDEQFF
17,TRBV5-5,TRBJ1-1,CASSLYKGGGRGTEAFF
14,TRBV20-1,TRBJ2-7,CSANGQGSNYEQYF
17,TRBV4-3,TRBJ2-5,CASSQEAVSRRGETQYF
16,TRBV2,TRBJ1-1,CASSVPGVRFGTEAFF
15,TRBV5-5,TRBJ2-1,CASSLSDYDYNEQFF
13,TRBV20-1,TRBJ2-1,CSAPLNPDNEQFF